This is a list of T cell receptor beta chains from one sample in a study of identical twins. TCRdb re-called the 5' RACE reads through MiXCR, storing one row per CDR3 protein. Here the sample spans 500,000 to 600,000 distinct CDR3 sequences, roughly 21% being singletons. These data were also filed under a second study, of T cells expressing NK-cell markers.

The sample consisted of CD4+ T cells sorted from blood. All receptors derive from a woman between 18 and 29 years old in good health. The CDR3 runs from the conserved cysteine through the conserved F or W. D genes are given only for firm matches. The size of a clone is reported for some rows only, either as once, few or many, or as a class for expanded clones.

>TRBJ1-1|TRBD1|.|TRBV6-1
TGTGCCAGCACCCAGGGGGAGGGCACTGAAGCTTTCTTT
CASTQGEGTEAFF
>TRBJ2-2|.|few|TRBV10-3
TGTGCCATCAGTGAGTTTAGTGACACCGGGGAGCTGTTTTTT
CAISEFSDTGELFF
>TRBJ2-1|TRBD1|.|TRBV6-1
TGTGCCAGCAGCCGAAGACCTACGGGACAGGGTATACGGGAGTTCTTC
CASSRRPTGQGIREFF
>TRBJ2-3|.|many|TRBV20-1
TGCAGTGCAACTAGTTTGGGGCTGAGCACAGATACGCAGTATTTT
CSATSLGLSTDTQYF
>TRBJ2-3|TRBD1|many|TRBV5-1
TGCGCCAGCAGCCTCGGACAGGGGGTTCAGGATACGCAGTATTTT
CASSLGQGVQDTQYF
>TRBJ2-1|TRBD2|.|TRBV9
TGTGCCAGCAACCGAGGGAGCGGGAGGGACTACAATGAGCAGTTCTTC
CASNRGSGRDYNEQFF
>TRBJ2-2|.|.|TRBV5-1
TGCGCCAGCTCGATGAGACAGGATAACGGGGAGCTGTTTTTT
CASSMRQDNGELFF
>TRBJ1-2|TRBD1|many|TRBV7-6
TGTGCCAGCAGCTTGGACAGGGGGTCTCATGGCTACACCTTC
CASSLDRGSHGYTF
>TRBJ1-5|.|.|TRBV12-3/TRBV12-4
TGTGCCAGCACCCTAATCGGAGAAGCCCAGCATTTT
CASTLIGEAQHF
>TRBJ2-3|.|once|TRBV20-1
TGCAGTGCTGACCCCGGGACCCACACAGATACGCAGTATTTT
CSADPGTHTDTQYF
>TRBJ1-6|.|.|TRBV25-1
TGTGCCAGCAGTAGGTTGGGTTCACCCCTCCACTTT
CASSRLGSPLHF